This entry concerns a single TCR beta chain. The data stem from a study of T cell responses to AZD1222 COVID-19 vaccine. Measured with immunoSEQ multiplex PCR; TCRdb has only the in-frame clones, and not every one. The sample comprises some 130,000 clones, roughly 93% of which are singletons, and approximately 6.9% rests with the top ten. The CDR3 runs 13 residues. V was shortened by 3 bases and J by 7 bases, with 13 bases between the two germline ends. Looked up from germline, CDR1 is KGHSH and CDR2 is LQKENI. This sample comprised peripheral blood, obtained 28 days after the second AZD1222 dose. The genes are TRBV18 and TRBJ2-7; D gene unclear. The origin of this receptor is an adult who received the AZD1222 COVID-19 vaccine. CDR3 sequence reads: CASSPYGNEEQYF. The CDR3 DNA follows: TGTGCCAGCTCACCGTACGGTAACGAGGAGCAGTACTTC. The whole variable domain, filled in from reference TRBV18 and TRBJ2-7, reads NAGVMQNPRHLVRRRGQEARLRCSPMKGHSHVYWYRQLPEEGLKFMVYLQKENIIDESGMPKERFSAEFPKEGPSILRIQQVVRGDSAAYFCASSPYGNEEQYFGPGTRLTVT.